The clone carrying this T cell receptor beta chain occurred a few times. Its antigen is unidentified. Different DNA sequences within this sample yield the same CDR3. Per donor, one heparinised blood draw averaged around 120 mL. This record belongs to a study of beta chain features in type 1 diabetes. Study-level information: Healthy donors and patients showed comparable age, gender and cell yields. Study results and caveats: For Type 1 diabetes patients, all four CD4+ subsets carried TCRB CDR3s that were moderately but significantly shorter. Insertions were fewer and deletions more numerous at VDJ junctions in type 1 diabetes patients.

The entirety of the isolated RNA underwent reverse transcription, so expressed TCRB transcripts were sequenced. Clones were sequenced by immunoSEQ multiplex PCR, and TCRdb holds only the in-frame ones, with some missing. This sample carries 250,000 or so clones, roughly 30% of them seen once, and the ten largest clones take 3.5% to 4%. CDR3 length: 15 residues. V dropped 2 bases and J dropped 0 bases, with 10 bases sitting between them. Germline V lookup: CDR1 SGHDT, CDR2 YYEEEE. The clonotype originates from a man in his thirties or forties in good health. J is TRBJ2-3 and V is TRBV5-6; maybe TRBD1 (6 bases). Sequenced input: central memory CD4+ T cells from blood. CDR3 nucleotide sequence: TGTGCCAGCAGCTTTGACAGGTATAGCACAGATACGCAGTATTTT. Translating it yields CASSFDRYSTDTQYF.